The source of this TCR beta chain is a study of CD8 T cells in ankylosing spondylitis. This clonotype has more than one count but fewer than ten. The antigen is unknown. TCRdb re-derived calls from the 5' RACE reads in MiXCR, one entry per CDR3 protein. The sample consists of roughly 470,000 distinct CDR3 sequences, 25% to 30% of them appearing once. V gave up 4 bases and J gave up 1 base, with 15 bases separating them. The CDR3 has 16 residues. Germline loops: CDR1 SGHDT, CDR2 YYEEEE. Notes on the study in general: The disease-linked clones had a CD8+ phenotype and low blood frequencies. Certain motif variants had earlier been reported in reactive arthritis synovial fluid and blood. A TCR beta motif made of several highly homologous variants seemed typical of ankylosing spondylitis blood.

The TCR comes from a male donor with ankylosing spondylitis. The chain has TRBV5-6 and TRBJ2-1; D may be TRBD2 (6 bases). Sequenced sample: blood, either unsorted or a sorted T cell fraction (not recorded which). The CDR3 here is CASSLEGNPSYNEQFF. In nucleotides, the CDR3 is TGTGCCAGCAGCCTGGAGGGGAACCCTTCCTACAATGAGCAGTTCTTC.